The clone carrying this T cell receptor (beta chain) occurred a few times. Its matching antigen is unknown. Every one of the donors was a Caucasian adult that lived in Nashville, Tennessee. CD4+ cells underwent separation, giving CD45RA+ naive and CD45RA-negative memory subsets. The data were obtained in a study of shared clonotypes between healthy human individuals. Study-level findings and limits: Estimated richness values were generally larger in naive subsets than in memory subsets.

The input for sorted-subset replicate PCRs was 150 to 200 ng DNA, around 27,000 T cell genomes. Sequencing was performed with immunoSEQ multiplex PCR; in TCRdb, only in-frame clones are kept and a portion is missing. The repertoire holds millions of clones, with 85% to 95% as singletons. This TCR was sampled from a man younger than 30 in good health. The sample taken for sequencing was naive CD4+ T cells sorted from blood. The sample's subset: CD45RA+ positively selected.

The CDR3 DNA is TGTGCCAGCAGTTACCAAAATCCCGGGAGCGACACTGAAGCTTTCTTT. The encoded protein is CASSYQNPGSDTEAFF. The genes are TRBV6-5 and TRBJ1-1; no definite D call. The CDR3 has 16 residues. CDR1 is MNHEY, CDR2 SVGAGI, per germline. The ends were cut back, 2 bases at V and 3 bases at J, with 16 bases in the middle.